The next 32 T cell receptor beta chains were all read from a single sample in a study of T cell responses to AZD1222 COVID-19 vaccine. Here immunoSEQ multiplex PCR was the method, and the copy in TCRdb shows in-frame clones only, minus some. The data contain 120,000 to 150,000 clones, 85% to 95% of them singletons. The input for sequencing was peripheral blood, taken on day 0 of MenACWY control vaccination. These receptors all come from an adult in good health.

The chain joins TRBV7-2 to TRBJ1-1, with a tentative D call TRBD1 (6 bases). Germline CDR1 reads SGHTA; CDR2 reads FQGNSA. This CDR3 comprises 16 residues. Deletions cut 5 bases from V and 0 bases from J, with 16 bases between. This CDR3 is CASSPPRGTLNTEAFF. In nucleotides, the CDR3 is TGTGCCAGCAGCCCGCCCCGGGGGACACTGAACACTGAAGCTTTCTTT.

The chain links TRBV4-2 to TRBJ1-1; D possibly corresponds to TRBD1 (6 bases). The V and J ends lost 0 bases and 5 bases respectively, with 13 bases between them. CDR1 is LGHNA, CDR2 YNFKEQ, per germline. The CDR3 loop spans 15 amino acids. The CDR3 region has the DNA TGTGCCAGCAGCCAAGAGGGCGGGGGCCAAACTGAAGCTTTCTTT. Amino acid sequence: CASSQEGGGQTEAFF.

The chain is built from TRBV30 and TRBJ1-5; D not resolved. The germline CDR1 and CDR2 sequences are GTSNPN and SVGIG (reference sequence). V gave up 0 bases and J gave up 2 bases, with 8 bases separating them. The CDR3 consists of 14 residues. DNA of the CDR3: TGTGCCTGGAGTGTACGCACCCGCAATCAGCCCCAGCATTTT. Translating it yields CAWSVRTRNQPQHF.

This chain uses TRBV7-6 with TRBJ1-6, with unresolved D. The CDR3 loop spans 14 amino acids. From germline, CDR1 is SGHVS and CDR2 FNYEAQ. Trimming stripped 5 bases from V and 7 bases from J, with 12 bases between. The DNA for the CDR3 is TGTGCCAGCAGCCCGCTTCTAGCGAATTCACCCCTCCACTTT. The encoded protein is CASSPLLANSPLHF.

The chain carries TRBV18 and TRBJ2-2, with D perhaps TRBD1 (5 bases). CDR1 KGHSH and CDR2 LQKENI come from the germline V gene. V was cut by 1 base and J by 4 bases, with 13 bases left in between. The CDR3 totals 16 residues. The CDR3 region has the DNA TGTGCCAGCTCACCACGGCAGGGTCGAGGCACCGGGGAGCTGTTTTTT. Amino acids: CASSPRQGRGTGELFF.

In DNA, the CDR3 is TGTGCCAGCAGTGAAGCCACACAGGGGAGAACCTTAGGCAAAAACATTCAGTACTTC. It encodes CASSEATQGRTLGKNIQYF. The chain is built from TRBV6-1 and TRBJ2-4, with TRBD1 matching over 7 bases. CDR1 is MNHNS and CDR2 is SASEGT in the germline V gene. The CDR3 is 19 amino acids. V lost 0 bases and J lost 3; bases outside the gene matches: 14.

The rearrangement uses TRBV7-6 and TRBJ2-2; D might be TRBD1 or TRBD2, each matching 5 bases. Deletions cut 0 bases from V and 4 bases from J, with 12 bases between. This CDR3 contains 16 residues. The V gene's germline CDR1 is SGHVS and CDR2 FNYEAQ. The CDR3 DNA follows: TGTGCCAGCAGCTTAGCTAGAGGGGAAATCACCGGGGAGCTGTTTTTT. It specifies CASSLARGEITGELFF. Complete variable domain (other parts from reference TRBV7-6 and TRBJ2-2): GAGVSQSPRYKVTKRGQDVALRCDPISGHVSLYWYRQALGQGPEFLTYFNYEAQQDKSGLPNDRFSAERPEGSISTLTIQRTEQRDSAMYRCASSLARGEITGELFFGEGSRLTVL.

The rearrangement uses TRBV5-1 and TRBJ2-7; 9 bases align to TRBD2. V lost 1 base to trimming and J lost 6 bases; unmatched junction nucleotides: 20. The length of the CDR3 is 19 residues. The germline V gene encodes CDR1 SGHRS and CDR2 YFSETQ. This CDR3 reads CASSLYNFRREGRRTEQYF. DNA for the CDR3: TGCGCCAGCAGCTTGTACAATTTTCGGCGGGAGGGCCGACGTACCGAGCAGTACTTC.

The chain has TRBV29-1 and TRBJ2-1; TRBD2 aligns across 10 bases. Germline V CDR1 and CDR2: SQVTM, ANQGSEA. Trimming took 8 bases from V and 0 from J; bases not matched to a gene: 13. The CDR3 loop spans 17 amino acids. CDR3 in amino acids: CSLAIAGGSSSYNEQFF. CDR3 DNA sequence: TGCAGCCTCGCAATAGCGGGAGGATCCAGCTCCTACAATGAGCAGTTCTTC.

The chain employs TRBV6-5 and TRBJ1-6, with TRBD1 matching over 8 bases. Germline values: CDR1 MNHEY, CDR2 SVGAGI. The J segment lost 7 bases and the V segment lost 6 bases, leaving 5 bases of the junction unmatched. This CDR3 is built from 14 residues. In DNA form, the CDR3 reads TGTGCCAGCAGCCTGACAGGGGTAAATTCACCCCTCCACTTT. Translated, it gives CASSLTGVNSPLHF.

The rearrangement uses TRBV27 and TRBJ2-7; unclear D gene. The CDR3 has 15 residues. CDR1 MNHEY and CDR2 SMNVEV come from the germline V gene (reference sequence). V dropped 7 bases and J dropped 5 bases, with 21 bases sitting between them. Here the CDR3 reads CASTPAPGRSHEQYF. The CDR3 coding sequence is TGTGCCAGCACTCCCGCCCCAGGAAGGTCCCACGAGCAGTACTTC.

The chain has TRBV12-3 or TRBV12-4 and TRBJ2-7, with D maybe TRBD1 (6 bases). Trimming removed 3 bases at V and 3 bases at J, with 9 bases between. The CDR3 has 13 amino acids. The CDR3 DNA follows: TGTGCCAGCAGTTTGGAAGGGGGCTACGAGCAGTACTTC. It codes for CASSLEGGYEQYF.

A word on this clone: Other DNA sequences from this sample encode an identical CDR3 as well. The rearrangement links TRBV19 to TRBJ1-1; maybe TRBD1 (5 bases). This CDR3 comprises 14 residues. CDR1 is LNHDA, CDR2 SQIVND, per germline (reference sequence). V lost 3 bases, J lost 2 bases, and 10 bases lay in between. CDR3 bases: TGTGCCAGTAGTATCGCACAGGTCAACACTGAAGCTTTCTTT. Translated: CASSIAQVNTEAFF.

A few counts support this clone. Here the CDR3 DNA reads TGTGCCAGCAGCTTAACCTCCGGACAGGGGAGGAACTATGGCTACACCTTC. Translating it yields CASSLTSGQGRNYGYTF. The rearrangement links TRBV7-3 to TRBJ1-2; 9 bases align to TRBD1. This CDR3 comprises 17 residues. CDR1 SGHTA and CDR2 FQGTGA come from the germline V gene. V shed 0 bases and J 2 bases; nucleotides not matched to a gene: 7.

This chain uses TRBV3-1 (or the pseudogene TRBV3-2) with TRBJ1-5; D is undetermined. V lost 4 bases to trimming and J lost 0 bases, with 7 bases between them. Germline CDR1 reads LGHDT; CDR2 reads YNNKEL (reference sequence). CDR3 length: 14 amino acids. In DNA, the CDR3 is TGTGCCAGCAGCCCGGATCATAGCAATCAGCCCCAGCATTTT. It yields the protein CASSPDHSNQPQHF.

The chain uses TRBV28 and TRBJ1-1, with D perhaps TRBD1 (5 bases). The CDR3 consists of 17 residues. CDR1 and CDR2 (germline): MDHEN, SYDVKM. V lost 2 bases, J lost 0 bases, and 16 bases lay in between. CDR3 bases: TGTGCCAGCAGTTTAGTGATCGGAGCAGGGATGAACACTGAAGCTTTCTTT. Protein: CASSLVIGAGMNTEAFF.

This clone has a single count. The CDR3 region has the DNA TGTGCCAGCAGCAGGGGGGGGGCTGAGACTGAAGCTTTCTTT. Its translation: CASSRGGAETEAFF. The V call is TRBV6-5, the J call TRBJ1-1, with 7 bases identical to TRBD1. This CDR3 spans 14 amino acids. Germline V gene lookup returns CDR1 MNHEY and CDR2 SVGAGI. V lost 6 bases to trimming and J lost 5 bases; unmatched junction nucleotides: 9.

This chain connects TRBV28 to TRBJ1-5, with D perhaps matching TRBD1 (6 bases). Germline CDR1 reads MDHEN; CDR2 reads SYDVKM. The CDR3 runs to 13 residues. Between the trimmed V and J ends, which lost 8 bases and 5 bases, there was a span of 13 bases. The CDR3: CASGYQGYQPQHF. The CDR3 bases are TGTGCCAGCGGTTACCAGGGGTATCAGCCCCAGCATTTT.

The V call is TRBV27, the J call TRBJ1-1; D is unresolved. Germline CDR1 MNHEY, CDR2 SMNVEV (reference sequence). This CDR3 has 14 residues. Trimming cost V 5 bases and J 0 bases, with 10 bases left between them. Written as DNA, the CDR3 is TGTGCCAGCAGTCCCCTACGGGTGAACACTGAAGCTTTCTTT. It translates to CASSPLRVNTEAFF.

The rearrangement uses TRBV5-1 and TRBJ2-5; tentative D call: TRBD1 (5 bases). V lost 0 bases and J 2 bases, leaving 8 bases between the germline ends. From germline, CDR1 is SGHRS and CDR2 YFSETQ. The CDR3 is 14 amino acids. CDR3 sequence reads: CASSLVSGQETQYF. As DNA, the CDR3 is TGCGCCAGCAGCTTGGTATCAGGGCAAGAGACCCAGTACTTC.

This chain uses TRBV7-6 with TRBJ2-1; 9 bases line up with TRBD2. The CDR3 is 16 residues long. CDR1 is SGHVS, CDR2 FNYEAQ, per germline. The V segment lost 0 bases and the J segment 7 bases; nucleotides outside the gene matches: 7. Here the CDR3 DNA reads TGTGCCAGCAGCTTAGCCGGGACTAGCTATGGGAATGAGCAGTTCTTC. Its translation is CASSLAGTSYGNEQFF. The whole variable domain, remainder taken from reference TRBV7-6 and TRBJ2-1, is GAGVSQSPRYKVTKRGQDVALRCDPISGHVSLYWYRQALGQGPEFLTYFNYEAQQDKSGLPNDRFSAERPEGSISTLTIQRTEQRDSAMYRCASSLAGTSYGNEQFFGPGTRLTVL.

The V call is TRBV6-2 or TRBV6-3, the J call TRBJ2-3; 11 nucleotides match TRBD2. The V gene's germline CDR1 is MNHEY and CDR2 SVGEGT. This CDR3 region has 16 residues. V dropped 5 bases and J dropped 5; count of bases not matched to a gene: 9. CDR3 amino acids: CASSDSGRDLGDTQYF. CDR3 nucleotides: TGTGCCAGCAGTGATAGCGGGAGGGATCTGGGAGATACGCAGTATTTT.

The gene calls are TRBV18 and TRBJ2-6, with TRBD1 matching over 7 bases. The germline V gene encodes CDR1 KGHSH and CDR2 LQKENI. This CDR3 is 17 amino acids long. With 6 bases clipped from V and 0 bases from J, the junction kept 8 bases outside the gene matches. The CDR3 DNA follows: TGTGCCAGCTCCCAGAGACAGGGCAGCTCTGGGGCCAACGTCCTGACTTTC. As protein: CASSQRQGSSGANVLTF.

V gene TRBV20-1 combines with J gene TRBJ1-3; D call uncertain. Looked up from germline, CDR1 is DFQATT and CDR2 is SNEGSKA (reference sequence). The CDR3 extends over 11 amino acids. V dropped 6 bases and J dropped 5 bases, with 8 bases sitting between them. CDR3 amino acids: CSALNRNTIYF. The CDR3 DNA is TGCAGTGCCCTTAACAGAAACACCATATATTTT.

The chain couples TRBV15 to TRBJ2-7; D call uncertain. Per germline, CDR1 LNHNV and CDR2 YYDKDF (reference sequence). This CDR3 spans 14 amino acids. Deletions cut 2 bases from V and 8 bases from J, with 16 bases between. The CDR3 region is CATSRSGDWWKQYF. CDR3 DNA: TGTGCCACCAGCAGATCAGGAGACTGGTGGAAGCAGTACTTC.

V gene TRBV3-1 (or the pseudogene TRBV3-2) combines with J gene TRBJ1-5, with unresolved D. This CDR3 spans 13 amino acids. The germline gives CDR1 LGHDT, CDR2 YNNKEL (reference sequence). V was pared by 0 bases and J by 9 bases, with 9 bases between. CDR3 sequence (DNA): TGTGCCAGCAGCCAAGATCCGGGCGCGCCCCAGCATTTT. Translation: CASSQDPGAPQHF.

V is TRBV5-8 and J is TRBJ1-1, with a weak D call TRBD1 (5 bases). V lost 4 bases, J lost 2 bases, and 9 bases lay in between. Looked up from germline, CDR1 is SGHTS and CDR2 is YDEGEE. The CDR3 is 13 residues long. CDR3 nucleotides: TGTGCCAGCAGCCGACAGCGCAACACTGAAGCTTTCTTT. This encodes CASSRQRNTEAFF.

The chain has TRBV3-1 (or the pseudogene TRBV3-2) and TRBJ2-2, with TRBD2 matching 9 bases. CDR1 is LGHDT, CDR2 YNNKEL, per germline (reference sequence). The J segment lost 5 bases and the V segment lost 1 base, leaving 5 bases of the junction unmatched. The length of the CDR3 is 16 residues. The CDR3 region is CASSQAKREATGELFF. DNA for the CDR3: TGTGCCAGCAGCCAAGCAAAGCGGGAGGCTACCGGGGAGCTGTTTTTT.

The chain employs TRBV28 and TRBJ1-1; 9 positions match TRBD1. J was trimmed by 5 bases and V by 3 bases; bases with no gene match: 4. CDR3 length equals 14 residues. Looked up from germline, CDR1 is MDHEN and CDR2 is SYDVKM. The CDR3 protein is CASSLGQGGTEAFF. Written as DNA, the CDR3 is TGTGCCAGCAGTTTGGGACAGGGAGGAACTGAAGCTTTCTTT.

J is TRBJ2-3 and V is TRBV24-1; D is possibly TRBD2 (6 bases). Trimming took 1 base from V and 7 from J, leaving 14 bases between them. Germline lookup yields CDR1 KGHDR and CDR2 SFDVKD. The CDR3 consists of 15 residues. The CDR3 DNA reads TGTGCCACCAGTGATTTCGTAGCGGACCTGTATACGCAGTATTTT. Translation gives CATSDFVADLYTQYF.

The CDR3 DNA sequence: TGTGCCAGCAGCTTAGCGTTTGGGGAGGGCTACGAGCAGTACTTC. It is translated as CASSLAFGEGYEQYF. V is TRBV7-6 and J is TRBJ2-7; 7 bases match TRBD2. V lost 0 bases and J lost 3; bases outside the gene matches: 5. This CDR3 has 15 residues. Germline V gene data show CDR1 as SGHVS and CDR2 as FNYEAQ.

The chain uses TRBV27 and TRBJ2-7, with 7 bases identical to TRBD1. The V gene end was trimmed by 6 bases and the J gene end by 6 bases; junction bases not matched to a gene: 8. This CDR3 contains 13 residues. Germline V gene lookup returns CDR1 MNHEY and CDR2 SMNVEV (reference sequence). The CDR3 spells CASRRQGVGEQYF. Here the CDR3 DNA reads TGTGCCAGCAGAAGACAGGGAGTAGGCGAGCAGTACTTC.